The 5 T cell receptor beta chains presented below share a single source sample, sequenced in a study of blood T cell repertoires in COVID-19. Sequencing used immunoSEQ multiplex PCR; TCRdb keeps in-frame clones, though not all of them. This sample has around 130,000 clones, with roughly 84% found just once. Sequenced input: peripheral blood. The receptors were sampled from a woman of 80 years or more with acute or convalescent COVID-19.

V and J are TRBV6-5 and TRBJ1-1; 9 bases are shared with TRBD1. This CDR3 has 13 amino acids. The V and J ends lost 4 bases and 10 bases, in that order; junction bases with no gene match: 7. CDR1 is MNHEY, CDR2 SVGAGI, per germline. CDR3 sequence: CASSSRQGVRAFF. CDR3 bases: TGTGCCAGCAGTTCACGACAGGGGGTTAGAGCTTTCTTT.

Points on this clone: At the DNA level, this CDR3 is encoded by other sequences in the same sample as well. The chain recombines TRBV2 with TRBJ1-2; TRBD1 might be the D (6 bases). This CDR3 spans 13 amino acids. V was shortened by 8 bases and J by 7 bases, with 17 bases between the two germline ends. Germline lookup yields CDR1 SNHLY and CDR2 FYNNEI. The CDR3 nucleotides are TGTGCCAGCTCAGGAGCACAGGGAAGTGGCTACACCTTC. This translates into CASSGAQGSGYTF.

The gene calls are TRBV6-2 or TRBV6-3 and TRBJ1-2; no definite D call. The ends were cut back, 0 bases at V and 8 bases at J, with 16 bases in the middle. Germline CDR1 is MNHEY and CDR2 is SVGEGT. This CDR3 comprises 15 residues. DNA for the CDR3: TGTGCCAGCAGTTACTCGAATCCACGGGTAAAGGGCTACACCTTC. This encodes CASSYSNPRVKGYTF.

The chain uses TRBV27 and TRBJ1-4; 7 nucleotides match TRBD1. The CDR3 loop spans 17 amino acids. V gave up 4 bases and J gave up 0 bases; unmatched junction bases: 8. Germline CDR1 reads MNHEY; CDR2 reads SMNVEV (reference sequence). The CDR3 region is CASSSPRTGATNEKLFF. The CDR3 DNA is TGTGCCAGCAGTTCGCCACGGACAGGTGCAACTAATGAAAAACTGTTTTTT. Full variable domain (outside the CDR3, taken from reference TRBV27 and TRBJ1-4): EAQVTQNPRYLITVTGKKLTVTCSQNMNHEYMSWYRQDPGLGLRQIYYSMNVEVTDKGDVPEGYKVSRKEKRNFPLILESPSPNQTSLYFCASSSPRTGATNEKLFFGSGTQLSVL.

The chain recombines TRBV23-1 with TRBJ2-7, with 9 bases lining up with TRBD2. TRBV23-1 is an ORF for which the function is uncertain. Unmatched junction bases numbered 7, after V lost 7 bases and J lost 3 bases. This CDR3 region has 14 residues. The CDR3 bases are TGCGCCAGCACTGAGCGGGGGGATGACTACGAGCAGTACTTC. Protein: CASTERGDDYEQYF.